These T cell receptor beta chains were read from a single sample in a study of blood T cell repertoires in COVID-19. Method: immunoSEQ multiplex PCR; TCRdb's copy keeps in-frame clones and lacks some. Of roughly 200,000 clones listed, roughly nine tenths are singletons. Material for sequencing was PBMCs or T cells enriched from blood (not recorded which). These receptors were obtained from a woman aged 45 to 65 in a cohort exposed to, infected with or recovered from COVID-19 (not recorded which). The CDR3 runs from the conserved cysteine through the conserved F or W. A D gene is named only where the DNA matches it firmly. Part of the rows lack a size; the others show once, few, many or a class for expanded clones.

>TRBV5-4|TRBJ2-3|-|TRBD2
CASSWGLAGGLDTQYF
TGTGCCAGCAGCTGGGGACTAGCGGGGGGGCTCGATACGCAGTATTTT
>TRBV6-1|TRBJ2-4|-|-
CASSDMGSSLAKNIQYF
TGTGCCAGCAGTGATATGGGCAGTTCCTTAGCCAAAAACATTCAGTACTTC
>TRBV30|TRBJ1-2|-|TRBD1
CAWIYWDRGPTGYTF
TGTGCCTGGATATACTGGGACAGGGGGCCTACTGGCTACACCTTC
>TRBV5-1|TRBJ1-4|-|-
CASSPTATNEKLFF
TGCGCCAGCAGCCCTACAGCAACTAATGAAAAACTGTTTTTT
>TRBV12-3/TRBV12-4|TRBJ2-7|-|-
CASSPGGREQYF
TGTGCCAGCAGCCCAGGTGGGCGCGAGCAGTACTTC
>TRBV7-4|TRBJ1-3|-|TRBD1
CASRYNRGNLSGNTIYF
TGTGCCAGCAGGTACAACAGGGGCAATCTCTCTGGAAACACCATATATTTT
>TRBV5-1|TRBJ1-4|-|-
CASMPLGMNREEKLFF
TGCGCCAGCATGCCGCTCGGTATGAACAGGGAAGAAAAACTGTTTTTT
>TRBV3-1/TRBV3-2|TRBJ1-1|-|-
CASSQVSGSEAFF
TGTGCCAGCAGCCAAGTGTCGGGTAGTGAAGCTTTCTTT
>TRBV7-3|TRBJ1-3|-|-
CASSARQADTIYF
TGTGCCAGCAGCGCAAGACAAGCGGACACCATATATTTT
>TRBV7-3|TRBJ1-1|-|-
CASSSNRNTEAFF
TGTGCCAGCAGCTCCAACAGAAACACTGAAGCTTTCTTT
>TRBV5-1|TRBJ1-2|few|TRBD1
CASSLVTGGVYGYTF
TGCGCCAGCAGCTTGGTGACAGGGGGGGTGTATGGCTACACCTTC
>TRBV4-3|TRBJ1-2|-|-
CASSSRRAGTVDGYTF
TGCGCCAGCAGCAGCCGCAGGGCCGGCACTGTTGATGGCTACACCTTC
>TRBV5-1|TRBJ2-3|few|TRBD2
CASNGGVFTDTQYF
TGCGCCAGCAATGGGGGGGTTTTCACAGATACGCAGTATTTT
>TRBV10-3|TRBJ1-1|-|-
CAISLRLDTEAFF
TGTGCCATCAGCCTCCGGTTGGACACTGAAGCTTTCTTT
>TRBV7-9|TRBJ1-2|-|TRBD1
CASSLGQGYGYTF
TGTGCCAGCAGCTTGGGACAGGGCTATGGCTACACCTTC
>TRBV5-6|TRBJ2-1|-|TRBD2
CASSFAGGTYNEQFF
TGTGCCAGCAGCTTTGCGGGGGGAACCTACAATGAGCAGTTCTTC
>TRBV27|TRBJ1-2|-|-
CASRATGGDGYTF
TGTGCCAGCAGAGCCACAGGTGGCGATGGCTACACCTTC
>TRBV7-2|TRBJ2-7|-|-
CASSLGVGGNAYEQYF
TGTGCCAGCAGCTTAGGTGTTGGGGGGAACGCCTACGAGCAGTACTTC
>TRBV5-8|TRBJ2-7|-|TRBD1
CASSVTGGAIYEQYF
TGTGCCAGCAGCGTGACAGGGGGCGCGATTTACGAGCAGTACTTC
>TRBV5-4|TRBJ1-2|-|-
CASSFRSGAMANYGYTF
TGTGCCAGCAGCTTTCGGTCAGGGGCCATGGCTAACTATGGCTACACCTTC
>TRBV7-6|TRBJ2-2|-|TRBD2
CASSPRQTSGDYAGELFF
TGTGCCAGCAGCCCCCGACAAACTAGCGGGGATTACGCCGGGGAGCTGTTTTTT
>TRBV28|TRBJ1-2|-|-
CASSPDLGAYGYTF
TGTGCCAGCAGTCCGGATTTGGGGGCCTATGGCTACACCTTC
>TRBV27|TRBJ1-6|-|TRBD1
CASSLQTTGANSPLHF
TGTGCCAGCAGCCTACAAACTACAGGGGCTAATTCACCCCTCCACTTT
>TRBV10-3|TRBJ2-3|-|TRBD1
CAISETGTGVTDTQYF
TGTGCCATCAGCGAAACCGGGACAGGGGTGACAGATACGCAGTATTTT
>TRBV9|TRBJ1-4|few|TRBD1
CASSLYGTGDEKLFF
TGTGCCAGCAGCCTCTACGGGACAGGGGATGAAAAACTGTTTTTT
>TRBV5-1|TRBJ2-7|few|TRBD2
CASSLVASGGDEQYF
TGCGCCAGCAGCTTGGTTGCTAGCGGGGGCGACGAGCAGTACTTC
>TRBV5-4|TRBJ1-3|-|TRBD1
CASSLAGTRGPGNTIYF
TGTGCCAGCAGCTTGGCCGGGACAAGGGGGCCTGGAAACACCATATATTTT
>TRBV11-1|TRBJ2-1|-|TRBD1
CASSLWDRGGRDEQFF
TGTGCCAGCAGCTTATGGGACAGAGGGGGAAGGGATGAGCAGTTCTTC
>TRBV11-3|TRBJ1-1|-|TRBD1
CASSLGQYTEAFF
TGTGCCAGCAGCTTGGGACAGTACACTGAAGCTTTCTTT
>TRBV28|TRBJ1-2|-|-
CATLSVGSDGYTF
TGTGCCACCCTCTCGGTGGGGAGTGATGGCTACACCTTC
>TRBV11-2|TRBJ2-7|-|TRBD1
CASSFVRDSKEQYF
TGTGCCAGCAGCTTCGTCCGGGACAGTAAAGAGCAGTACTTC
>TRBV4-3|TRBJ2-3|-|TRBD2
CASSQDRDYTDTQYF
TGCGCCAGCAGCCAAGATCGGGACTACACAGATACGCAGTATTTT
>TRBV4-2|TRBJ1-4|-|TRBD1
CASSIQGAGEKLFF
TGTGCCAGCAGCATACAGGGGGCAGGCGAAAAACTGTTTTTT
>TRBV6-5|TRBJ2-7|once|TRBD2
CASSTAGGGAFRF
TGTGCCAGCAGTACCGCGGGGGGGGGCGCATTTCGCTTC
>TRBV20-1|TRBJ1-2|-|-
CSASDSRSNYGYTF
TGCAGTGCTAGTGACAGTCGTTCTAACTATGGCTACACCTTC
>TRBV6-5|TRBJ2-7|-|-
CASSYDGVNEQYF
TGTGCCAGCAGTTACGACGGGGTTAACGAGCAGTACTTC
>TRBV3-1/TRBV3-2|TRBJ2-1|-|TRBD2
CASSQSLAGEQFF
TGTGCCAGCAGCCAATCTCTAGCGGGGGAGCAGTTCTTC
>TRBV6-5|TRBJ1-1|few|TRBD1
CASSWGDRGDTEAFF
TGTGCCAGCAGTTGGGGGGACAGGGGAGATACTGAAGCTTTCTTT
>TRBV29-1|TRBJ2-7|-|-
CSVEDPRKADEQYF
TGCAGCGTTGAAGATCCTAGGAAGGCCGACGAGCAGTACTTC
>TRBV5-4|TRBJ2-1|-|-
CASSLATSNEQFF
TGTGCCAGCAGCTTGGCGACTAGCAATGAGCAGTTCTTC
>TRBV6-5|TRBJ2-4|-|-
CASSTNNRDNIQYF
TGTGCCAGCAGTACAAACAACAGGGATAACATTCAGTACTTC
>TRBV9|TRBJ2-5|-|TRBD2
CASSLRGQETQYF
TGTGCCAGCAGCCTGCGGGGGCAAGAGACCCAGTACTTC
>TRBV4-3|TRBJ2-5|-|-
CASSQEGGGVIPRETQYF
TGCGCCAGCAGCCAAGAAGGAGGCGGGGTGATCCCTAGGGAGACCCAGTACTTC
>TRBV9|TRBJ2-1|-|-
CASSSRASSYNEQFF
TGTGCCAGCAGCTCCCGAGCGAGCTCCTACAATGAGCAGTTCTTC
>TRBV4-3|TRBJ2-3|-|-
CASSQDVFQGTDTQYF
TGCGCCAGCAGCCAAGATGTATTCCAGGGAACAGATACGCAGTATTTT
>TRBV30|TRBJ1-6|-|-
CAWRRRQANSPLHF
TGTGCCTGGAGACGTAGACAGGCGAATTCACCCCTCCACTTT
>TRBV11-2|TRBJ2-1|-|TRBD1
CASSLGTAYNEQFF
TGTGCCAGCAGCCTCGGGACAGCTTACAATGAGCAGTTCTTC
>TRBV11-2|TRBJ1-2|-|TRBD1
CASSSYRGLNYGYTF
TGTGCCAGCAGCTCGTACAGGGGTCTGAACTATGGCTACACCTTC
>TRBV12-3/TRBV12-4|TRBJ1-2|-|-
CASTPGSGGYTF
TGTGCCAGCACCCCGGGCTCGGGGGGCTACACCTTC
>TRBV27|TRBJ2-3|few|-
CASRVNRVSPHTDTQYF
TGTGCCAGCAGGGTGAACAGGGTATCACCCCACACAGATACGCAGTATTTT
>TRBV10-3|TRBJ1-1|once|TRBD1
CAISERDSTEAFF
TGTGCCATCAGTGAGCGGGACAGCACTGAAGCTTTCTTT
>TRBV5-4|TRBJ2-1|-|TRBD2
CATYAGGSSSYNEQFF
TGTGCCACTTACGCGGGGGGCTCGAGCTCCTACAATGAGCAGTTCTTC
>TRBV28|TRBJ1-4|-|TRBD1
CASSSSQGATVGKLFF
TGTGCCAGCAGTTCCTCACAGGGGGCTACAGTTGGGAAACTGTTTTTT
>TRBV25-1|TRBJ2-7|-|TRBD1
CATWTGAKQYF
TGTGCCACCTGGACAGGCGCGAAGCAGTACTTC
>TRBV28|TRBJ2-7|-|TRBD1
CASTLFPGQGHYEQYF
TGTGCCAGTACGCTTTTTCCGGGACAGGGGCACTACGAGCAGTACTTC
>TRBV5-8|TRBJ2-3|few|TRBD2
CASSPGLAGGPGDTQYF
TGTGCCAGCAGCCCAGGACTAGCGGGGGGGCCCGGAGATACGCAGTATTTT
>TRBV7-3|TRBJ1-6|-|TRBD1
CASSLNTGDTSPLHF
TGTGCCAGCAGCTTAAACACAGGGGACACTTCACCCCTCCACTTT
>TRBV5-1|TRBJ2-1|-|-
CASSLVAGPSYNEQFF
TGCGCCAGCAGCTTGGTGGCAGGGCCGTCCTACAATGAGCAGTTCTTC
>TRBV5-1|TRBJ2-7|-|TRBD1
CASSFGTVGLGEQYF
TGCGCCAGCAGCTTCGGGACAGTGGGTCTTGGAGAGCAGTACTTC
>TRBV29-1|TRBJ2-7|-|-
CSVEGSSYEQYF
TGCAGCGTTGAAGGCAGTTCCTACGAGCAGTACTTC